This is a list of T cell receptor beta chains from one sample in a study of blood T cell repertoires in COVID-19. Here immunoSEQ multiplex PCR was the method, and the copy in TCRdb shows in-frame clones only, minus some. This table has 95,000 to 150,000 clones, around 83% appearing once. Input material: peripheral blood. The receptors originated from a woman of 80 years or more with COVID-19, enrolled during active disease. Both conserved end residues are part of each CDR3. A D gene is named only where the DNA matches it firmly. Not all rows give a size; the values are once, few, many and, for expanded clones, a class.

D gene: TRBD1; V gene: TRBV28; J gene: TRBJ1-1; clone size: -; CDR3 DNA: TGTGCCAGCAGTTACTACAGGGGGCAGGTTACTGAAGCTTTCTTT; CDR3 protein: CASSYYRGQVTEAFF
D gene: TRBD1; V gene: TRBV7-6; J gene: TRBJ1-4; clone size: -; CDR3 DNA: TGTGCCAGCAGCTTAGCTTGGGGACAGAATGAAAAACTGTTTTTT; CDR3 protein: CASSLAWGQNEKLFF
D gene: TRBD2; V gene: TRBV5-3; J gene: TRBJ2-3; clone size: -; CDR3 DNA: TGTGCCAGAACCAATTCCGGGACTAGATGGGACACAGATACGCAGTATTTT; CDR3 protein: CARTNSGTRWDTDTQYF
D gene: -; V gene: TRBV28; J gene: TRBJ1-2; clone size: -; CDR3 DNA: TGTGCCAGCCAGTCTCCCGTTAACTATGGCTACACCTTC; CDR3 protein: CASQSPVNYGYTF
D gene: TRBD1; V gene: TRBV5-4; J gene: TRBJ2-7; clone size: -; CDR3 DNA: TGTGCCAGCTCACAGGGGGCCCAGTACGAGCAGTACTTC; CDR3 protein: CASSQGAQYEQYF
D gene: TRBD1; V gene: TRBV4-3; J gene: TRBJ2-3; clone size: -; CDR3 DNA: TGCGCCAGCAGCCAGGGGACAGGGGGCGCGCAGTATTTT; CDR3 protein: CASSQGTGGAQYF
D gene: -; V gene: TRBV3-1/TRBV3-2; J gene: TRBJ1-4; clone size: -; CDR3 DNA: TGTGCCAGCAGCCAATCGACCGGACAGAGAGAAAAACTGTTTTTT; CDR3 protein: CASSQSTGQREKLFF
D gene: -; V gene: TRBV7-2; J gene: TRBJ2-7; clone size: -; CDR3 DNA: TGTGCCAGCAGCTTCCCGGGCGGGACGACCTACGAGCAGTACTTC; CDR3 protein: CASSFPGGTTYEQYF
D gene: -; V gene: TRBV11-2; J gene: TRBJ2-2; clone size: -; CDR3 DNA: TGTGCCAGCAGCTTAGCAGCAGGGCCTGCCGGGGAGCTGTTTTTT; CDR3 protein: CASSLAAGPAGELFF
D gene: TRBD2; V gene: TRBV2; J gene: TRBJ2-1; clone size: few; CDR3 DNA: TGTGCCAGCAGCTTACTAGCGGGAGGCGGAAATGAGCAGTTCTTC; CDR3 protein: CASSLLAGGGNEQFF
D gene: TRBD1; V gene: TRBV14; J gene: TRBJ1-2; clone size: -; CDR3 DNA: TGTGCCAGCAGTCCGCGACAGGGTCATGGCTACACCTTC; CDR3 protein: CASSPRQGHGYTF
D gene: -; V gene: TRBV5-1; J gene: TRBJ1-2; clone size: -; CDR3 DNA: TGCGCCAGCAGCCGGACAGAGGATGGCTACACCTTC; CDR3 protein: CASSRTEDGYTF
D gene: TRBD2; V gene: TRBV10-2; J gene: TRBJ2-7; clone size: -; CDR3 DNA: TGCGCCAGCAGTGAGTTCCCGCGGACTAGCGGAAACTACGAGCAGTACTTC; CDR3 protein: CASSEFPRTSGNYEQYF
D gene: TRBD1; V gene: TRBV6-5; J gene: TRBJ1-5; clone size: -; CDR3 DNA: TGTGCCAGCAGGCGGACAGGCCAGCAGCCCCAGCATTTT; CDR3 protein: CASRRTGQQPQHF
D gene: -; V gene: TRBV3-1/TRBV3-2; J gene: TRBJ1-2; clone size: -; CDR3 DNA: TGTGCCAGCAGCCAAGGGGGGCGAGTGAGCTATGGCTACACCTTC; CDR3 protein: CASSQGGRVSYGYTF
D gene: TRBD2; V gene: TRBV7-3; J gene: TRBJ2-7; clone size: -; CDR3 DNA: TGTGCCAGCAGCTTGGGACTAGCGGTTTCCTACGAGCAGTACTTC; CDR3 protein: CASSLGLAVSYEQYF
D gene: TRBD1; V gene: TRBV18; J gene: TRBJ1-4; clone size: -; CDR3 DNA: TGTGCCAGCTCGGAATTTGGGACAGTTGCTGAAAAACTGTTTTTT; CDR3 protein: CASSEFGTVAEKLFF
D gene: -; V gene: TRBV28; J gene: TRBJ2-5; clone size: -; CDR3 DNA: TGTGCCAGCAGTACTCCCACGAAGACCCAGTACTTC; CDR3 protein: CASSTPTKTQYF
D gene: TRBD2; V gene: TRBV6-6; J gene: TRBJ2-1; clone size: once; CDR3 DNA: TGTGCCAGCAGTCCGACTAGCGGGAGTCAGGTTGAGCAGTTCTTC; CDR3 protein: CASSPTSGSQVEQFF
D gene: -; V gene: TRBV24-1; J gene: TRBJ1-5; clone size: -; CDR3 DNA: TGTGCCACCAGTGGCGGCAGGGAAGATAGCAATCAGCCCCAGCATTTT; CDR3 protein: CATSGGREDSNQPQHF
D gene: -; V gene: TRBV6-6; J gene: TRBJ2-3; clone size: -; CDR3 DNA: TGTGCCAGCAGGCAGGCGGGGCGCACAGATACGCAGTATTTT; CDR3 protein: CASRQAGRTDTQYF
D gene: TRBD2; V gene: TRBV5-1; J gene: TRBJ2-1; clone size: once; CDR3 DNA: TGCGCCAGCAGCCCCGCGGGGGATTTGTGGAATGAGCAGTTCTTC; CDR3 protein: CASSPAGDLWNEQFF
D gene: -; V gene: TRBV19; J gene: TRBJ2-5; clone size: -; CDR3 DNA: TGTGCCAGTAGTATAGACCTAGCTAGGGAGACCCAGTACTTC; CDR3 protein: CASSIDLARETQYF
D gene: -; V gene: TRBV9; J gene: TRBJ2-5; clone size: -; CDR3 DNA: TGTGCCAGCAGTCGGGTGGCCAAAGAGACCCAGTACTTC; CDR3 protein: CASSRVAKETQYF
D gene: TRBD2; V gene: TRBV20-1; J gene: TRBJ2-7; clone size: -; CDR3 DNA: TGCAGTGCTAGTAGCCTGTCGGCGGGAGGTCCCCCTGACGAGCAGTACTTC; CDR3 protein: CSASSLSAGGPPDEQYF
D gene: -; V gene: TRBV28; J gene: TRBJ2-7; clone size: -; CDR3 DNA: TGTGCCAGCAGTTTCAGGGGAAGCTACGAGCAGTACTTC; CDR3 protein: CASSFRGSYEQYF
D gene: -; V gene: TRBV27; J gene: TRBJ1-2; clone size: -; CDR3 DNA: TGTGCCAGCAGTTTAAGGGGTCAAGGACAGTATAATGGCTACACCTTC; CDR3 protein: CASSLRGQGQYNGYTF